The 5 T cell receptor beta chains given below trace back to one sample, sequenced in a study of shared clonotypes between healthy human individuals (TCRdb year 2020). The method behind the library was the immunoSEQ multiplex PCR assay. In its TCRdb copy, this immuneACCESS table keeps in-frame sequences only and misses some clones. Where compared with another copy, unresolved V genes explain less than half of these, and the others have no known cause. Within this sample are about 1.5 million clones, with roughly 95% of them counted one time only. About 1% of the sample lies in the top ten. The specimen was naive CD4+ T cells sorted from blood. Taken with the paper, the label for cell subset or site translates to: CD45RA+ positively selected. These receptors were obtained from a man aged 30 to 39 in good health.

CDR3 sequence reads: CASSPGRVGETQYF. The CDR3 nucleotides are TGTGCCAGCAGTCCGGGTAGGGTGGGAGAGACCCAGTACTTC. The rearrangement joins TRBV28 to TRBJ2-5; the D is unclear. Germline V lookup: CDR1 MDHEN, CDR2 SYDVKM. V was shortened by 5 bases and J by 4 bases, with 14 bases between the two germline ends. The CDR3 contains 14 residues.

The rearrangement joins TRBV5-1 to TRBJ2-7; TRBD2 agrees at 10 bases. Germline assignment: CDR1 SGHRS and CDR2 YFSETQ. The ends lost 0 bases at V and 0 bases at J; junction bases unmatched: 9. This CDR3 region has 18 residues. CDR3 nucleotides: TGCGCCAGCAGCTTGGGGCTAGCGGGAGTTCCCAGCTCCTACGAGCAGTACTTC. This encodes CASSLGLAGVPSSYEQYF.

The rearrangement uses TRBV6-7 and TRBJ2-3; D unresolved. TRBV6-7 is classed as an ORF, of uncertain function. V dropped 6 bases and J dropped 1 base, with 14 bases sitting between them. The length of the CDR3 is 15 residues. The CDR3 DNA follows: TGTGCCAGCAGCGTTCCCTTGCCCCGCACAGATACGCAGTATTTT. Protein product: CASSVPLPRTDTQYF.

The chain is built from TRBV10-1 and TRBJ2-2, with 8 bases identical to TRBD2. The CDR3 runs 16 residues. Germline CDR1 WNHNN, CDR2 SYGVQD (reference sequence). Germline trimming cut 3 bases from V and 2 bases from J; bases unmatched to any gene: 5. The CDR3 sequence: CASSETSGDNTGELFF. CDR3 nucleotide sequence: TGCGCCAGCAGTGAAACTAGCGGAGACAACACCGGGGAGCTGTTTTTT.

CDR3 nucleotide sequence: TGTGCCAGCACCTCATACCTAGGGACACGCGTTGAAAAACTGTTTTTT. It codes for CASTSYLGTRVEKLFF. The chain is built from TRBV28 and TRBJ1-4; TRBD1 is a possible D gene (6 bases). V was shortened by 7 bases and J by 7 bases, with 22 bases between the two germline ends. This CDR3 comprises 16 residues. From germline, CDR1 is MDHEN and CDR2 SYDVKM.